Below, 18 T cell receptor beta chains from the same sample are listed, as sequenced in a study of cytomegalovirus exposure and HLA in healthy donors. The PCR made use of 60 Vbeta and 13 Jbeta primers. Assay used: immunoSEQ multiplex PCR; TCRdb lists only in-frame clones, some missing. Among under 150,000 clones listed, about three quarters were seen once. Sequencing used PBMCs. These receptors were obtained from a woman aged 30 to 39 in good health and CMV-seronegative.

Details on this clone: As the CDR3 is not closed by the conserved phenylalanine or tryptophan, this likely results from a read error. V is TRBV30 and J is TRBJ2-7; D may be TRBD1 (6 bases). V lost 1 base to trimming and J lost 3 bases, with 13 bases between them. Germline loops: CDR1 GTSNPN, CDR2 SVGIG (reference sequence). This CDR3 comprises 14 residues. The CDR3 coding sequence is TGTGCCTGGAGTGCCCAAGGACAGAACTACGAGCAGTACCTC. This translates into CAWSAQGQNYEQYL.

The chain combines TRBV15 with TRBJ1-2; D uncertain. CDR1 and CDR2 (germline): LNHNV, YYDKDF (reference sequence). V lost 0 bases and J 2 bases, leaving 10 bases between the germline ends. The CDR3 sequence is 15 residues long. CDR3 bases: TGTGCCACCAGCAGAGATCTTGGCAGAAACTATGGCTACACCTTC. Translated, it gives CATSRDLGRNYGYTF.

This clone occurred a few times. The chain uses TRBV4-1 and TRBJ1-4, with 7 bases lining up with TRBD1. The length of the CDR3 is 18 residues. Germline trimming cut 6 bases from V and 4 bases from J; bases unmatched to any gene: 17. Per germline, CDR1 MGHRA and CDR2 YSYEKL. CDR3 region: CASRTRMGQRTNNEKLFF. For the CDR3, the DNA is TGCGCCAGCAGAACGAGGATGGGACAGAGAACCAATAATGAAAAACTGTTTTTT.

This clone was observed a handful of times. This sequence joins TRBV6-5 and TRBJ1-2, with TRBD1 matching 8 bases. Trimming took 5 bases from V and 2 from J; bases not matched to a gene: 7. The germline gives CDR1 MNHEY, CDR2 SVGAGI. The CDR3 sequence is 15 residues long. The DNA of the CDR3 is TGTGCCAGCAGTCCCCGACAGGGGATCAACTATGGCTACACCTTC. This codes for CASSPRQGINYGYTF.

The gene calls are TRBV11-1 and TRBJ1-5; a weak D match, TRBD1 (5 bases). This CDR3 has 15 residues. V shed 4 bases and J shed 4 bases, with 14 bases lying between them. Germline lookup yields CDR1 SGHAT and CDR2 FQDESV (reference sequence). The CDR3 protein is CASSSGTLENQPQHF. The CDR3 DNA reads as TGTGCCAGCAGCTCCGGGACTCTTGAGAATCAGCCCCAGCATTTT.

V gene TRBV18 combines with J gene TRBJ1-2; 7 nucleotides line up with TRBD1. The CDR3 is made up of 16 amino acids. V shed 1 base and J 5 bases; nucleotides not matched to a gene: 10. Germline assignment: CDR1 KGHSH and CDR2 LQKENI. The CDR3 region is CASSPLSLTGNYGYTF. CDR3 bases: TGTGCCAGCTCACCACTCTCCTTGACAGGGAATTATGGCTACACCTTC.

The chain joins TRBV5-5 to TRBJ1-5; 12 bases align to TRBD1. After removal of 4 bases from V and 7 bases from J, the junction contained 6 bases not matched to a gene. The germline V gene encodes CDR1 SGHKS and CDR2 YYEKEE (reference sequence). The CDR3 is 15 amino acids. DNA of the CDR3: TGTGCCAGCAGCGGGACAGGGGGCTCCAACCAGCCCCAGCATTTT. Translating it yields CASSGTGGSNQPQHF.

The chain couples TRBV11-2 to TRBJ1-1, with unresolved D. This CDR3 has 17 amino acids. CDR1 is SGHAT, CDR2 FQNNGV, per germline. The V end was cut by 5 bases, the J end by 0 bases, with 19 bases between. CDR3 coding DNA: TGTGCCAGCAGCCCCAGAGGGCCGGCAGACATGAACACTGAAGCTTTCTTT. Translation: CASSPRGPADMNTEAFF.

The rearrangement uses TRBV6-5 and TRBJ2-1, with 7 nucleotides matching TRBD1. J gave up 12 bases and V 6 bases, and 11 bases lay outside the gene matches. Per the germline V gene, CDR1 is MNHEY and CDR2 is SVGAGI. CDR3 size: 13 residues. CDR3 residues: CASRPGTAFGQFF. In DNA, the CDR3 is TGTGCCAGCAGGCCCGGGACAGCATTTGGGCAGTTCTTC.

V usage is TRBV30 and J usage is TRBJ1-3; D may be TRBD1 (6 bases). Trimming took off 5 bases at V and 2 bases at J, with 16 bases between the two ends. The V gene's germline CDR1 is GTSNPN and CDR2 SVGIG (reference sequence). The length of the CDR3 is 15 residues. This chain's CDR3 is CAWAAVPGAGNTIYF. The CDR3, as DNA: TGTGCCTGGGCCGCCGTGCCAGGGGCTGGAAACACCATATATTTT.

The gene calls are TRBV6-5 and TRBJ2-1; 10 positions match TRBD2. V lost 9 bases and J lost 1; bases outside the gene matches: 6. The CDR3 extends over 15 amino acids. Germline CDR1 is MNHEY and CDR2 is SVGAGI. CDR3 sequence: CASSAGGVSYNEQFF. In nucleotides, the CDR3 is TGTGCCAGTTCAGCGGGGGGGGTTTCCTACAATGAGCAGTTCTTC.

V gene TRBV5-1 combines with J gene TRBJ1-6, with a tentative D call TRBD1 (5 bases). The germline CDR1 and CDR2 sequences are SGHRS and YFSETQ. Trimming took 1 base from V and 7 from J, leaving 9 bases between them. The CDR3 consists of 14 residues. In nucleotides, the CDR3 is TGCGCCAGCAGCTTGACAGGCTTAAATTCACCCCTCCACTTT. Translating it yields CASSLTGLNSPLHF. The full variable domain, completed using reference TRBV5-1 and TRBJ1-6, is KAGVTQTPRYLIKTRGQQVTLSCSPISGHRSVSWYQQTPGQGLQFLFEYFSETQRNKGNFPGRFSGRQFSNSRSEMNVSTLELGDSALYLCASSLTGLNSPLHFGNGTRLTVT.

The genes are TRBV4-3 and TRBJ2-3, with 9 bases fitting TRBD1. Per germline, CDR1 LGHNA and CDR2 YSLEER. V trimming: 3 bases; J trimming: 2 bases; junction bases outside the gene matches: 6. This CDR3 has 16 residues. CDR3 residues: CASSQGGQGYTDTQYF. The CDR3 DNA sequence: TGCGCCAGCAGCCAGGGGGGACAGGGCTACACAGATACGCAGTATTTT.

This clone was found a few times. This rearrangement joins TRBV6-5 to TRBJ1-6; D is ambiguous. The V gene's germline CDR1 is MNHEY and CDR2 SVGAGI. V dropped 4 bases and J dropped 7 bases, with 2 bases sitting between them. The CDR3 contains 11 residues. The CDR3 loop is CASSSNSPLHF. CDR3 DNA: TGTGCCAGCAGTTCGAATTCACCCCTCCACTTT.

CDR3 in DNA: TGTGCCAGCTCACCACGGAAGGGACAGGGTGGAAATCAGCCCCAGCATTTT. Its protein is CASSPRKGQGGNQPQHF. The chain carries TRBV18 and TRBJ1-5; TRBD1 agrees at 9 bases. Looked up from germline, CDR1 is KGHSH and CDR2 is LQKENI. V shed 1 base and J 4 bases; nucleotides not matched to a gene: 8. CDR3 length equals 17 residues.

The chain combines TRBV6-4 with TRBJ2-7, with D possibly matching TRBD1 (5 bases). The CDR3 is made up of 13 amino acids. V lost 0 bases and J lost 7, with 10 bases in between. CDR1 and CDR2 (germline): MRHNA, SNTAGT. The CDR3 region is CASSDSLGREQYF. CDR3 coding DNA: TGTGCCAGCAGTGACTCGTTGGGGCGAGAGCAGTACTTC.

This clone has a single count. In DNA form, the CDR3 reads TGTGCCAGCAGAGTATCGGGACAGGGGGTATACACCATATATTTT. Its translation is CASRVSGQGVYTIYF. The chain employs TRBV6-1 and TRBJ1-3; 11 bases match TRBD1. With V trimmed by 6 bases and J by 8 bases, 9 bases remained unmatched. This CDR3 has 15 amino acids. CDR1 and CDR2 (germline): MNHNS, SASEGT.

The rearrangement links TRBV11-2 to TRBJ1-3; the D gene is possibly TRBD1 (6 bases). CDR1 is SGHAT, CDR2 FQNNGV, per germline. The CDR3 is made up of 16 amino acids. V was cut by 1 base and J by 2 bases, with 12 bases left in between. The CDR3 sequence: CASSLGVQGTGNTIYF. The CDR3 coding sequence is TGTGCCAGCAGCTTAGGGGTACAGGGTACTGGAAACACCATATATTTT.